This T cell receptor (beta chain) was recorded in a study of blood T cell repertoires in COVID-19. Across the study: The analysed material was cDNA or gDNA that came from T cells, B-cell-depleted T cells, or PBMCs.

Deletions cut 7 bases from V and 4 bases from J, with 8 bases between. This CDR3 region has 12 residues. Germline V lookup: CDR1 MNHNS, CDR2 SASEGT. Methods used by the authors: Estimated nucleated cell counts came from reference gene primer amplification. Here immunoSEQ multiplex PCR was the method, and the copy in TCRdb shows in-frame clones only, minus some. The V and J calls and clone size were taken over from that table, and D and trimming were inferred from the DNA. In the table there are about 220,000 clones, roughly 88% of which are singletons. Sequences were obtained from peripheral blood. This TCR derives from a man in his forties who had recovered from COVID-19. The chain carries TRBV6-1 and TRBJ1-5; D is ambiguous. As DNA, the CDR3 is TGTGCCAGCAAACAGTCTAATCAGCCCCAGCATTTT. Translation: CASKQSNQPQHF.